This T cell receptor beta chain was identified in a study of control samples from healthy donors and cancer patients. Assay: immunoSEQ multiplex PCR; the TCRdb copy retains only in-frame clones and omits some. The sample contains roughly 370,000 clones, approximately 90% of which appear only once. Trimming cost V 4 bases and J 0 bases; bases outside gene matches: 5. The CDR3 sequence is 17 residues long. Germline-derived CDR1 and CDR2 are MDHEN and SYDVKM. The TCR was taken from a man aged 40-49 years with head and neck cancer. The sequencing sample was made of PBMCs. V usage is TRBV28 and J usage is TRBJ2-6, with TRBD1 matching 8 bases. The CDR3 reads CASSSGTGYSGANVLTF. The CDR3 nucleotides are TGTGCCAGCAGTTCCGGGACAGGATACTCTGGGGCCAACGTCCTGACTTTC. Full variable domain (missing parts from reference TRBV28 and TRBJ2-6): DVKVTQSSRYLVKRTGEKVFLECVQDMDHENMFWYRQDPGLGLRLIYFSYDVKMKEKGDIPEGYSVSREKKERFSLILESASTNQTSMYLCASSSGTGYSGANVLTFGAGSRLTVL.